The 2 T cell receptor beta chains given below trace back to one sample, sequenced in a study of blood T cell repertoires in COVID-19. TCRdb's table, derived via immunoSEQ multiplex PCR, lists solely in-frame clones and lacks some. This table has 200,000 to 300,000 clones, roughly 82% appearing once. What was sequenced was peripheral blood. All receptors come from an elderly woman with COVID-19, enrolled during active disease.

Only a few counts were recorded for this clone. The CDR3 here is CAARQALNSPLHF. Here the CDR3 DNA reads TGTGCCGCCAGACAGGCCCTCAATTCACCCCTCCACTTT. The chain links TRBV6-5 to TRBJ1-6, with D maybe TRBD1 (6 bases). The germline V and J ends were trimmed by 11 bases and 7 bases, with 15 bases remaining between them. Germline loops: CDR1 MNHEY, CDR2 SVGAGI. This CDR3 is 13 amino acids long.

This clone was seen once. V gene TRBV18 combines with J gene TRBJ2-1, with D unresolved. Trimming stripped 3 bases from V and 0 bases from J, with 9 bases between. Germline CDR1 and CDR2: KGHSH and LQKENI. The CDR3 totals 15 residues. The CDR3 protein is CASSPQTFSYNEQFF. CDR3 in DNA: TGTGCCAGCTCACCCCAGACATTCTCCTACAATGAGCAGTTCTTC.